What follows are 26 T cell receptor beta chains derived from one specimen sequenced in a study of T cell responses to AZD1222 COVID-19 vaccine. The protocol was immunoSEQ multiplex PCR, while the TCRdb copy is restricted to in-frame clones and leaves out a portion. Among around 46,000 clones, around 91% were seen once, and the ten largest hold approximately 5%. Here the sequenced sample was peripheral blood, taken 28 days after the second AZD1222 dose. Every receptor here comes from an adult who received the AZD1222 COVID-19 vaccine.

This clone was found once. This sequence joins TRBV9 and TRBJ1-2; a weak D match, TRBD1 (5 bases). Germline V CDR1 and CDR2: SGDLS, YYNGEE. V was cut by 0 bases and J by 7 bases, with 16 bases left in between. This CDR3 comprises 15 residues. The CDR3: CASSVGPQGDGGYTF. The CDR3, as DNA: TGTGCCAGCAGCGTAGGACCCCAGGGAGATGGTGGCTACACCTTC.

The rearrangement uses TRBV10-2 and TRBJ1-1; 9 bases line up with TRBD1. V lost 7 bases to trimming and J lost 5 bases; unmatched junction nucleotides: 11. There are 15 residues in the CDR3. Germline lookup yields CDR1 WSHSY and CDR2 SAAADI. The CDR3 protein is CASTPSNRGLTEAFF. The CDR3 nucleotides are TGCGCCAGCACCCCGTCGAACAGGGGGCTGACTGAAGCTTTCTTT.

The chain has TRBV6-2 or TRBV6-3 and TRBJ1-5, with D tentatively TRBD1 (5 bases). Germline V gene sequence: CDR1 MNHEY, CDR2 SVGEGT. V was trimmed by 2 bases and J by 6 bases, leaving 11 bases between them. This CDR3 region has 14 residues. CDR3 sequence: CASSYAGWFQPQHF. The CDR3 DNA follows: TGTGCCAGCAGTTACGCAGGGTGGTTTCAGCCCCAGCATTTT.

This chain connects TRBV7-2 to TRBJ1-2; D is ambiguous. V was shortened by 8 bases and J by 6 bases, with 19 bases between the two germline ends. This CDR3 comprises 14 residues. Germline V CDR1 and CDR2: SGHTA, FQGNSA. CDR3 sequence (DNA): TGTGCCAGCGACCCTTTGGGGTCCGGAAATGGCTACACCTTC. It specifies CASDPLGSGNGYTF.

The V and J genes are TRBV5-1 and TRBJ1-2; 9 bases are a match to TRBD1. Germline V gives CDR1 SGHRS, CDR2 YFSETQ. The ends lost 6 bases at V and 8 bases at J; junction bases unmatched: 8. The CDR3 has 13 residues. DNA of the CDR3: TGCGCCAGCAACGGACAGGGGATCGGCGGCTACACCTTC. It specifies CASNGQGIGGYTF.

The J gene is TRBJ2-2, the V gene TRBV6-5; a weak D match, TRBD2 (6 bases). The V gene's germline CDR1 is MNHEY and CDR2 SVGAGI. The length of the CDR3 is 14 residues. The V and J ends lost 0 bases and 4 bases respectively, with 6 bases between them. CDR3 sequence: CASSYSEGTGELFF. DNA for the CDR3: TGTGCCAGCAGTTACTCGGAGGGCACCGGGGAGCTGTTTTTT.

V gene TRBV2 combines with J gene TRBJ1-5; D is ambiguous. This CDR3 is built from 14 residues. CDR1 is SNHLY and CDR2 is FYNNEI in the germline V gene. The V end lost 6 bases, the J end lost 7 bases, and 16 bases lay between the germline ends. CDR3 nucleotide sequence: TGTGCCAGCAGGGACCAGGCGGGGTGGCAGCCCCAGCATTTT. The encoded protein is CASRDQAGWQPQHF. The full variable domain, in which reference TRBV2 and TRBJ1-5 provide the parts outside the CDR3, is EPEVTQTPSHQVTQMGQEVILRCVPISNHLYFYWYRQILGQKVEFLVSFYNNEISEKSEIFDDQFSVERPDGSNFTLKIRSTKLEDSAMYFCASRDQAGWQPQHFGDGTRLSIL.

This chain links TRBV10-2 with TRBJ2-7, with D unresolved. Germline V gives CDR1 WSHSY, CDR2 SAAADI. Deletions cut 3 bases from V and 2 bases from J, with 11 bases between. This CDR3 region has 14 residues. CDR3 loop: CASSEIWVTYEQYF. For the CDR3, the DNA is TGCGCCAGCAGTGAAATCTGGGTTACCTACGAGCAGTACTTC.

CDR3 amino acids: CASKQGANTGELFF. The CDR3 DNA follows: TGTGCCAGCAAGCAGGGGGCTAACACCGGGGAGCTGTTTTTT. This chain links TRBV6-5 with TRBJ2-2; 8 positions agree with TRBD1. The CDR3 runs to 14 residues. Looked up from germline, CDR1 is MNHEY and CDR2 is SVGAGI. The V and J ends lost 7 bases and 2 bases, in that order; junction bases with no gene match: 3.

The rearrangement uses TRBV6-5 and TRBJ1-5, with D hard to call. The V end lost 2 bases, the J end lost 2 bases, and 10 bases lay between the germline ends. CDR1 is MNHEY and CDR2 is SVGAGI in the germline V gene. This CDR3 is 15 amino acids long. In DNA, the CDR3 is TGTGCCAGCAGTTACCGGTCGACTGGCAATCAGCCCCAGCATTTT. Amino acids: CASSYRSTGNQPQHF.

The chain links TRBV5-1 to TRBJ1-1; no clear D. The CDR3 runs 15 residues. V was cut by 2 bases and J by 1 base, with 12 bases left in between. Germline CDR1 is SGHRS and CDR2 is YFSETQ. The CDR3 bases are TGCGCCAGCAGCTTCGGAGTAGGTAAGAACACTGAAGCTTTCTTT. Translating it yields CASSFGVGKNTEAFF.

V is TRBV2 and J is TRBJ2-7; no reliable D call. The V gene's germline CDR1 is SNHLY and CDR2 FYNNEI. The CDR3 spans 13 residues. Trimming cost V 2 bases and J 3 bases, with 8 bases left between them. The CDR3 bases are TGTGCCAGCAGTGAAAAGTGGAGCTACGAGCAGTACTTC. Its protein product is CASSEKWSYEQYF.

The V gene is TRBV18, the J gene TRBJ1-2, with TRBD1 identical over 10 bases. V lost 1 base and J lost 2; bases outside the gene matches: 1. The V gene's germline CDR1 is KGHSH and CDR2 LQKENI. This CDR3 contains 15 residues. The CDR3 DNA reads TGTGCCAGCTCACCACTGGACAGGGGGAACTATGGCTACACCTTC. It translates to CASSPLDRGNYGYTF. The entire variable domain, with the rest obtained from reference TRBV18 and TRBJ1-2, is as follows: NAGVMQNPRHLVRRRGQEARLRCSPMKGHSHVYWYRQLPEEGLKFMVYLQKENIIDESGMPKERFSAEFPKEGPSILRIQQVVRGDSAAYFCASSPLDRGNYGYTFGSGTRLTVV.

J is TRBJ1-1 and V is TRBV27; D unclear. CDR3 length equals 12 residues. Per germline, CDR1 MNHEY and CDR2 SMNVEV (reference sequence). V dropped 4 bases and J dropped 7 bases, with 10 bases sitting between them. CDR3 amino acids: CASSSPGSEAFF. CDR3 DNA: TGTGCCAGCAGTTCACCCGGCAGTGAAGCTTTCTTT.

The chain combines TRBV6-5 with TRBJ1-5; no clear D gene. Germline V gives CDR1 MNHEY, CDR2 SVGAGI. Trimming left V 8 bases short and J 9 bases short, with 17 bases between. This CDR3 spans 13 amino acids. CDR3 sequence reads: CASLDLWRGPQHF. As DNA, the CDR3 is TGTGCCAGCCTGGACCTCTGGCGAGGGCCCCAGCATTTT.

The chain joins TRBV6-1 to TRBJ2-7; 7 nucleotides align to TRBD2. The CDR3 is 16 residues long. Trimming took 0 bases from V and 5 from J; bases not matched to a gene: 10. In germline, CDR1 is MNHNS, CDR2 SASEGT. Written as DNA, the CDR3 is TGTGCCAGCAGTGAAGCGGGCCTGACTAGCCACCACGAGCAGTACTTC. This translates into CASSEAGLTSHHEQYF.

V and J are TRBV11-2 and TRBJ1-2, with D unclear. Germline CDR1 reads SGHAT; CDR2 reads FQNNGV. Trimming pared 1 base from V and 8 bases from J, leaving 8 bases between. The length of the CDR3 is 12 residues. The CDR3, as DNA: TGTGCCAGCAGCTTAGTGGCCGGGGGCTACACCTTC. Protein product: CASSLVAGGYTF.

V is TRBV28 and J is TRBJ2-5; tentatively, D is TRBD1 or TRBD2 (5 bases each). The ends were cut back, 4 bases at V and 0 bases at J, with 21 bases in the middle. There are 18 residues in the CDR3. The germline V gene encodes CDR1 MDHEN and CDR2 SYDVKM. Written as DNA, the CDR3 is TGTGCCAGCAGTTCTAGGACTCTGAGCTCAGGGTACCAAGAGACCCAGTACTTC. Translation gives CASSSRTLSSGYQETQYF.

The chain employs TRBV7-9 and TRBJ1-2, with 9 bases aligning to TRBD1. Germline loops: CDR1 SEHNR, CDR2 FQNEAQ (reference sequence). The CDR3 covers 14 residues. V lost 5 bases and J lost 4; bases outside the gene matches: 5. CDR3 loop: CASSRTGGGYGYTF. The CDR3 nucleotides read TGTGCCAGCAGCCGAACAGGGGGCGGCTATGGCTACACCTTC.

The J gene is TRBJ2-7, the V gene TRBV5-1; 8 positions agree with TRBD1. Germline-derived CDR1 and CDR2 are SGHRS and YFSETQ. Trimming removed 0 bases from V and 2 bases from J; junction bases left unmatched: 4. The CDR3 consists of 15 residues. For the CDR3, the DNA is TGCGCCAGCAGCTTGGTCGACAGGGGAGCCTACGAGCAGTACTTC. Its translation is CASSLVDRGAYEQYF.

J is TRBJ2-2 and V is TRBV12-3 or TRBV12-4, with D uncertain. This CDR3 spans 12 amino acids. V was cut by 4 bases and J by 6 bases, with 6 bases left in between. The CDR3 DNA is TGTGCCAGCAGTTCCAGACCCGGGGAGCTGTTTTTT. Its protein is CASSSRPGELFF.

This chain uses TRBV3-1 (or the pseudogene TRBV3-2) with TRBJ2-7, with TRBD2 identical over 10 bases. The germline V gene has CDR1 LGHDT and CDR2 YNNKEL (reference sequence). The V segment lost 9 bases and the J segment 3 bases; nucleotides outside the gene matches: 5. The CDR3 has 13 amino acids. CDR3 DNA sequence: TGTGCCAGTAAGCGGGGGGGCCTCTACGAGCAGTACTTC. It codes for CASKRGGLYEQYF.

The chain is built from TRBV7-3 and TRBJ1-1; TRBD1 matches 10 bases. CDR3 length equals 14 residues. The ends lost 5 bases at V and 5 bases at J; junction bases unmatched: 5. Germline CDR1 SGHTA, CDR2 FQGTGA. Written as DNA, the CDR3 is TGTGCCAGCAGCCCCGGGACAGGGGAGACTGAAGCTTTCTTT. It yields the protein CASSPGTGETEAFF. The complete variable domain, with remaining parts taken from reference TRBV7-3 and TRBJ1-1, reads GAGVSQTPSNKVTEKGKYVELRCDPISGHTALYWYRQSLGQGPEFLIYFQGTGAADDSGLPNDRFFAVRPEGSVSTLKIQRTERGDSAVYLCASSPGTGETEAFFGQGTRLTVV.

This chain links TRBV27 with TRBJ2-7, with D possibly TRBD1 on 5 matching bases. The CDR3 is 13 residues long. Germline assignment: CDR1 MNHEY and CDR2 SMNVEV (reference sequence). V was trimmed by 2 bases and J by 2 bases, leaving 7 bases between them. The CDR3 reads CASSLRGPYEQYF. As DNA, the CDR3 is TGTGCCAGCAGTTTAAGGGGCCCCTACGAGCAGTACTTC.

V usage is TRBV4-1 and J usage is TRBJ1-6; TRBD1 is a possible D gene (5 bases). Per the germline V gene, CDR1 is MGHRA and CDR2 is YSYEKL. V was trimmed by 4 bases and J by 8 bases, leaving 9 bases between them. The CDR3 runs 13 residues. CDR3 nucleotide sequence: TGCGCCAGCAGCCCCGGGGGGGATTCACCCCTCCACTTT. Amino acids: CASSPGGDSPLHF.

The rearrangement joins TRBV15 to TRBJ2-7; no firm D call. Germline V lookup: CDR1 LNHNV, CDR2 YYDKDF (reference sequence). V dropped 0 bases and J dropped 3 bases, with 12 bases sitting between them. CDR3 length: 15 amino acids. This CDR3 is CATSREAGSYYEQYF. The DNA for the CDR3 is TGTGCCACCAGCAGAGAGGCAGGTTCTTACTACGAGCAGTACTTC.